These 30 T cell receptor beta chains were all obtained from the same sample, sequenced in a study of glioma-infiltrating T cells (dated by TCRdb to the mid-2010s). The listed sequencing device is Illumina MiSeq. The iRepertoire nested amplicon-rescue multiplex PCR (arm-PCR) platform was used to amplify TCR alpha and beta CDR3 regions from RNA. TCRdb reprocessing: public reads trimmed at Q25 with fastp, clones called with MiXCR, in-frame beta chains kept. CDR3 protein duplicates are merged, each entry listing the most common genes and DNA. Across this sample there are 150,000 to 200,000 distinct CDR3 sequences, with under 55% seen only once. 5% to 5.5% of the sample is taken by the ten largest. Input material: glioma tissue, nonneoplastic brain tissue, or PBMCs (not recorded which). These receptors were obtained from a human donor with low-grade glioma or glioblastoma, undergoing nonglioma brain surgery, or in good health (not recorded which).

This clonotype showed up many times. The rearrangement uses TRBV28 and TRBJ2-3; no clear D gene. V dropped 8 bases and J dropped 4 bases, with 7 bases sitting between them. This CDR3 is built from 11 residues. CDR1 is MDHEN, CDR2 SYDVKM, per germline. CDR3 sequence reads: CASAVADTQYF. The CDR3 region has the DNA TGTGCCAGCGCCGTGGCAGATACGCAGTATTTT.

This clonotype appeared many times. The rearrangement links TRBV15 to TRBJ1-5; no definite D call. Germline loops: CDR1 LNHNV, CDR2 YYDKDF (reference sequence). The CDR3 spans 13 residues. The V and J ends lost 1 base and 5 bases respectively, with 6 bases between them. In nucleotides, the CDR3 is TGTGCCACCAGCAGAGCAGGCCATCAGCCCCAGCATTTT. Its protein product is CATSRAGHQPQHF.

In its sample, this clonotype was seen many times. The chain joins TRBV28 to TRBJ2-7; no reliable D call. Trimming left V 8 bases short and J 2 bases short, with 4 bases between. The CDR3 consists of 10 residues. CDR1 MDHEN and CDR2 SYDVKM come from the germline V gene. CDR3 DNA sequence: TGTGCCAGCGGAACCTACGAGCAGTACTTC. It codes for CASGTYEQYF.

The CDR3 DNA reads TGTGCCAGGCCCCCCCAGGGACACCAGCCCCAGCATTTT. As protein: CARPPQGHQPQHF. The chain uses TRBV6-1 and TRBJ1-5; D might be TRBD1 (6 bases). Germline lookup yields CDR1 MNHNS and CDR2 SASEGT. This CDR3 has 13 amino acids. V dropped 9 bases and J dropped 7 bases, with 16 bases sitting between them.

The chain uses TRBV5-1 and TRBJ2-1; 9 bases agree with TRBD1. Germline CDR1 reads SGHRS; CDR2 reads YFSETQ. This CDR3 spans 14 amino acids. Trimming took 3 bases from V and 9 from J; bases not matched to a gene: 7. The CDR3 region is CASSSGQGLGEQFF. The CDR3 nucleotides read TGCGCCAGCAGCTCCGGACAGGGGTTGGGTGAGCAGTTCTTC.

Many counts were recorded for this clonotype. The rearrangement joins TRBV19 to TRBJ1-2, with D hard to call. V lost 9 bases to trimming and J lost 1 base, with 15 bases between them. This CDR3 contains 14 residues. Germline CDR1 LNHDA, CDR2 SQIVND (reference sequence). The CDR3 spells CASHGLPINYGYTF. CDR3 DNA: TGTGCCAGCCACGGACTTCCGATTAACTATGGCTACACCTTC.

This clonotype occurred many times. The genes are TRBV7-3 and TRBJ2-3; tentatively, D is TRBD1 or TRBD2 (6 bases each). Germline V gene data show CDR1 as SGHTA and CDR2 as FQGTGA. CDR3 length: 15 amino acids. Trimming took 2 bases from V and 1 from J, leaving 10 bases between them. The CDR3 DNA follows: TGTGCCAGCAGCTTAGCGGGACACCGCACAGATACGCAGTATTTT. Its translation is CASSLAGHRTDTQYF.

This clonotype was observed a few times. The chain carries TRBV14 and TRBJ2-7; D possibly uses TRBD1 or TRBD2 (5 bases each). CDR1 SGHDN and CDR2 FVKESK come from the germline V gene. Trimming left V 4 bases short and J 6 bases short, with 19 bases between. This CDR3 has 15 amino acids. CDR3 bases: TGTGCCAGCAGCCCTATCCTAGGGACGCTCGGCGAGCAGTACTTC. Amino acids: CASSPILGTLGEQYF. Drawing the rest from reference TRBV14 and TRBJ2-7, the complete variable domain is EAGVTQFPSHSVIEKGQTVTLRCDPISGHDNLYWYRRVMGKEIKFLLHFVKESKQDESGMPNNRFLAERTGGTYSTLKVQPAELEDSGVYFCASSPILGTLGEQYFGPGTRLTVT.

A word on this clonotype: A much larger clone differs from this one at a single base, so this may be a read error. The chain joins TRBV20-1 to TRBJ2-6, with D possibly being TRBD2 (6 bases). This CDR3 has 13 residues. CDR1 and CDR2 from the germline V gene are DFQATT and SNEGSKA (reference sequence). For the CDR3, the DNA is TGCAGTGTTGGAGGGTCTGGGGCCAACCTCCTGACTTTC. Protein sequence: CSVGGSGANLLTF.

This clonotype was counted many times. The rearrangement links TRBV2 to TRBJ1-2; D gene uncertain. Trimming stripped 3 bases from V and 8 bases from J, with 13 bases between. There are 13 residues in the CDR3. Looked up from germline, CDR1 is SNHLY and CDR2 is FYNNEI. The DNA of the CDR3 is TGTGCCAGCAGTGAGGGCCCCGTGGGAGGCTACACCTTC. Translated, it gives CASSEGPVGGYTF.

Note on this clonotype: The germline gene is not matched at one end of the junction; a read error may be the cause. The rearrangement uses TRBV27 and TRBJ2-5; D possibly uses TRBD1 or TRBD2 (5 bases each). The germline CDR1 and CDR2 sequences are MNHEY and SMNVEV (reference sequence). The CDR3 runs 15 residues. CDR3 sequence (DNA): TGTGCCAGCAGCCCACGGGACGGACGACAAGGGACCCATTACTTC. Encoded protein: CASSPRDGRQGTHYF.

For this clonotype: A much larger clonotype is one base distant, so this may be a read error. The chain couples TRBV6-1 to TRBJ2-6; D gene unclear. Germline V gene sequence: CDR1 MNHNS, CDR2 SASEGT. Deletions cut 5 bases from V and 5 bases from J, with 13 bases between. The CDR3 runs to 15 residues. DNA for the CDR3: TGTGCCAGCAGTCCCTACGAACTCTGGGCCAACGTCCTGACTTTC. It yields the protein CASSPYELWANVLTF.

With regard to this clonotype: A much larger clone is a single base away; this may be a read error. The rearrangement uses TRBV6-6 and TRBJ1-2, with D unclear. Germline V gene data show CDR1 as MNHNY and CDR2 as SVGAGI (reference sequence). Trimming cost V 2 bases and J 10 bases, with 11 bases left between them. The CDR3 is 12 amino acids. The DNA of the CDR3 is TGTGCCAGCAGTTACGTCTCTGACGTCTACACCTTC. Encoded protein: CASSYVSDVYTF.

Only a few counts were recorded for this clonotype. This rearrangement joins TRBV5-4 to TRBJ2-7, with TRBD2 matching over 9 bases. Losses at the gene ends were 0 bases for V and 0 bases for J; bases not matched to a gene: 10. This CDR3 region has 18 residues. CDR1 and CDR2 from the germline V gene are SGHNT and YYREEE (reference sequence). CDR3 amino acids: CASSLVGTSKGSSYEQYF. The CDR3 nucleotides read TGTGCCAGCAGCTTGGTCGGGACTAGCAAAGGTAGCTCCTACGAGCAGTACTTC.

This clonotype was recorded at least ten times. This rearrangement joins TRBV12-5 to TRBJ2-7; D gene unclear. Trimming cost V 6 bases and J 2 bases, with 5 bases left between them. In germline, CDR1 is LGHNT, CDR2 FRNRAP. The CDR3 has 11 residues. The CDR3 nucleotides read TGTGCTAGTGGCAAAACCTACGAGCAGTACTTC. Its protein product is CASGKTYEQYF.

This chain links TRBV7-2 with TRBJ2-1; 7 bases are a match to TRBD2. Germline CDR1 SGHTA, CDR2 FQGNSA. The CDR3 contains 15 residues. The V segment lost 8 bases and the J segment 5 bases; nucleotides outside the gene matches: 12. In DNA form, the CDR3 reads TGTGCCAGCGGTTCCGGGACTAACTCGCACAATGAGCAGTTCTTC. It encodes CASGSGTNSHNEQFF. The variable domain in full, completed from reference TRBV7-2 and TRBJ2-1, reads GAGVSQSPSNKVTEKGKDVELRCDPISGHTALYWYRQSLGQGLEFLIYFQGNSAPDKSGLPSDRFSAERTGGSVSTLTIQRTQQEDSAVYLCASGSGTNSHNEQFFGPGTRLTVL.

This clonotype has a handful of counts. The genes are TRBV5-6 and TRBJ1-2, with a tentative D call TRBD1 (6 bases). Trimming took 7 bases from V and 2 from J, leaving 18 bases between them. Germline-derived CDR1 and CDR2 are SGHDT and YYEEEE. The CDR3 loop spans 15 amino acids. The chain's CDR3 is CASSYDRMENYGYTF. The CDR3 DNA reads TGTGCCAGCTCATACGACAGGATGGAAAACTATGGCTACACCTTC.

In this sample, this clonotype is medium-sized. The chain combines TRBV25-1 with TRBJ2-1; TRBD2 agrees at 10 bases. J gave up 6 bases and V 5 bases, and 1 base lay outside the gene matches. The CDR3 has 13 residues. The germline V gene has CDR1 MGHDK and CDR2 SYGVNS. This chain's CDR3 is CASSSGRANEQFF. In DNA, the CDR3 is TGTGCCAGCAGTAGCGGGAGGGCCAATGAGCAGTTCTTC.

On this clonotype: This may be a read error, as it is one base from a much larger clone. The J gene is TRBJ1-1, the V gene TRBV18; D is perhaps TRBD1 (6 bases). Deletions cut 2 bases from V and 12 bases from J, with 16 bases between. CDR3 size: 13 residues. Germline CDR1 and CDR2: KGHSH and LQKENI. CDR3 loop: CASSPRDMDAPFF. The CDR3 region has the DNA TGTGCCAGCTCACCAAGGGACATGGACGCTCCTTTCTTT. The full variable domain, its missing parts supplied by reference TRBV18 and TRBJ1-1, is NAGVMQNPRHLVRRRGQEARLRCSPMKGHSHVYWYRQLPEEGLKFMVYLQKENIIDESGMPKERFSAEFPKEGPSILRIQQVVRGDSAAYFCASSPRDMDAPFFGQGTRLTVV.

This clonotype was observed at least ten times. This sequence joins TRBV20-1 and TRBJ2-1; 7 nucleotides agree with TRBD2. This CDR3 is built from 15 residues. Germline-derived CDR1 and CDR2 are DFQATT and SNEGSKA (reference sequence). Germline trimming cut 6 bases from V and 2 bases from J; bases unmatched to any gene: 10. CDR3 loop: CSAHRAGNAYNEQFF. The DNA for the CDR3 is TGCAGTGCGCATCGAGCGGGAAATGCCTACAATGAGCAGTTCTTC.

V usage is TRBV24-1 and J usage is TRBJ2-7, with 11 bases matching TRBD1. The CDR3 extends over 12 amino acids. V was pared by 11 bases and J by 5 bases, with 4 bases of the junction left unmatched. Germline V lookup: CDR1 KGHDR, CDR2 SFDVKD. The CDR3 reads CAKGQGANEQYF. The CDR3 nucleotides read TGTGCCAAAGGACAGGGGGCTAACGAGCAGTACTTC.

The J gene is TRBJ2-6, the V gene TRBV19, with no clear D. Per germline, CDR1 LNHDA and CDR2 SQIVND (reference sequence). The CDR3 totals 14 residues. Trimming took 5 bases from V and 4 from J, leaving 9 bases between them. CDR3 DNA: TGTGCCAGTAGTCCCAACGTAGGGGCCAACGTCCTGACTTTC. It encodes CASSPNVGANVLTF.

This clonotype has just a few counts. At one of its ends the junction is not consistent with the germline gene, which may arise from a read error. This chain joins TRBV6-1 and TRBJ2-7, with 12 bases fitting TRBD2. The CDR3 length is 13 residues. Germline V gene data show CDR1 as MNHNS and CDR2 as SASEGT. In DNA, the CDR3 is TGTGCCATCGGTGGACTAGCGGGATTCGAGAAGTACTTC. Translation: CAIGGLAGFEKYF.

The chain has TRBV3-1 and TRBJ1-5, with D possibly being TRBD1 (5 bases). The V and J ends lost 6 bases and 0 bases respectively, with 9 bases between them. The length of the CDR3 is 14 residues. CDR1 and CDR2 (germline): LGHDT, YNNKEL (reference sequence). The CDR3 bases are TGTGCCAGCAGGCCCAGGGATAGCAATCAGCCCCAGCATTTT. This codes for CASRPRDSNQPQHF. Supplemented by reference TRBV3-1 and TRBJ1-5, the full variable domain reads DTAVSQTPKYLVTQMGNDKSIKCEQNLGHDTMYWYKQDSKKFLKIMFSYNNKELIINETVPNRFSPKSPDKAHLNLHINSLELGDSAVYFCASRPRDSNQPQHFGDGTRLSIL.

The J gene is TRBJ2-3, the V gene TRBV27; 10 bases fit TRBD2. After removal of 4 bases from V and 11 bases from J, the junction contained 6 bases not matched to a gene. The length of the CDR3 is 13 residues. The germline V gene has CDR1 MNHEY and CDR2 SMNVEV (reference sequence). CDR3 loop: CASSSPSGSQQYF. The CDR3 nucleotides are TGTGCCAGCAGTTCCCCTAGCGGGAGCCAGCAGTATTTT.

The count of this clonotype is one. A much larger clone is a single base away; this may be a read error. V gene TRBV15 combines with J gene TRBJ2-4; no clear D. Germline assignment: CDR1 LNHNV and CDR2 YYDKDF (reference sequence). Between the trimmed V and J ends, which lost 10 bases and 6 bases, there was a span of 16 bases. This CDR3 has 13 amino acids. CDR3: CAIYYEGGNIQYF. CDR3 DNA: TGTGCCATCTACTATGAAGGCGGAAACATTCAGTACTTC.

A few counts support this clonotype. DNA of the CDR3: TGTGCCAGCAGCCTCGCCGCCCGGGGGAATGAGCAGTTCTTC. Amino acids: CASSLAARGNEQFF. The chain carries TRBV3-1 and TRBJ2-1; D possibly corresponds to TRBD2 (6 bases). This CDR3 spans 14 amino acids. The germline CDR1 and CDR2 sequences are LGHDT and YNNKEL (reference sequence). V was shortened by 4 bases and J by 7 bases, with 14 bases between the two germline ends.

As for this clonotype: Being one base from a much bigger clone, this may be a read error. This chain uses TRBV5-1 with TRBJ2-3; TRBD1 is a possible D gene (6 bases). The CDR3 is 14 amino acids. Trimming removed 4 bases from V and 2 bases from J, with 11 bases in between. Germline V gene data show CDR1 as SGHRS and CDR2 as YFSETQ. The CDR3 DNA is TGCGCCAGCAGCCCGGGACATGTCACAGATACGCAGTATTTT. This sequence encodes CASSPGHVTDTQYF.

Of note for this clonotype: A clone one base away is much larger, so this may be a read error. This chain uses TRBV2 with TRBJ1-2, with a possible D match to TRBD1 (5 bases). V was pared by 2 bases and J by 6 bases, with 7 bases between. The CDR3 is 12 amino acids. Germline values: CDR1 SNHLY, CDR2 FYNNEI. CDR3 coding DNA: TGTGCCAGCAGTGAACAGGGTCATGGCTACACCTTC. Translation gives CASSEQGHGYTF.

The CDR3 reads CASSQQGGNEQFF. DNA for the CDR3: TGTGCCAGCAGCCAACAGGGGGGAAATGAGCAGTTCTTC. The chain employs TRBV7-3 and TRBJ2-1; 8 positions match TRBD1. Losses at the gene ends were 5 bases for V and 7 bases for J; bases not matched to a gene: 4. Looked up from germline, CDR1 is SGHTA and CDR2 is FQGTGA. The CDR3 runs 13 residues. Together with reference TRBV7-3 and TRBJ2-1, the CDR3 gives the full variable domain: GAGVSQTPSNKVTEKGKYVELRCDPISGHTALYWYRQSLGQGPEFLIYFQGTGAADDSGLPNDRFFAVRPEGSVSTLKIQRTERGDSAVYLCASSQQGGNEQFFGPGTRLTVL.